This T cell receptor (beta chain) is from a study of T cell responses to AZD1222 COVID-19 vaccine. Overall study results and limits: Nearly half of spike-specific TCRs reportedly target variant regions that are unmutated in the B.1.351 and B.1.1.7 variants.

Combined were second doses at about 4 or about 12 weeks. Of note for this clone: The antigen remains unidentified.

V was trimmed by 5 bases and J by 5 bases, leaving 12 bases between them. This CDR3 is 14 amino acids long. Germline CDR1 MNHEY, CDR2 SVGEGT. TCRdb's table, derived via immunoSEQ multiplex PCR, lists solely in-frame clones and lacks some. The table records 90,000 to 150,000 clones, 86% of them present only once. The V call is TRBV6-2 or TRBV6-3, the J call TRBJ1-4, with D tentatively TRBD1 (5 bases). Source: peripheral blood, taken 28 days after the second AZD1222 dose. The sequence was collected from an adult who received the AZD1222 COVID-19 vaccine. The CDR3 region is CASSPGLWNEKLFF. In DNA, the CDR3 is TGTGCCAGCAGTCCAGGGCTTTGGAATGAAAAACTGTTTTTT.